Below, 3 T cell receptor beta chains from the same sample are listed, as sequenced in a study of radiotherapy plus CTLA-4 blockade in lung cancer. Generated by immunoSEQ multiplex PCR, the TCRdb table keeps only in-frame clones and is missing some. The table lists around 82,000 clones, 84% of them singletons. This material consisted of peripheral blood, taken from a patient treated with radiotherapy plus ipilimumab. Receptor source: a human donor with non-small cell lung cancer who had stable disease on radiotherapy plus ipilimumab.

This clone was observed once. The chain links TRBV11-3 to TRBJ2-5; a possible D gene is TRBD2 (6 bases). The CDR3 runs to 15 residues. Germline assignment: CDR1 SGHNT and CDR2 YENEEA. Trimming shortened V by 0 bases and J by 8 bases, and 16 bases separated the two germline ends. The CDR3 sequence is CASSLDGTGGRTQYF. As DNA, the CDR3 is TGTGCCAGCAGCTTAGATGGGACCGGGGGACGTACCCAGTACTTC. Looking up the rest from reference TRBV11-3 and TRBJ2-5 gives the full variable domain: EAGVVQSPRYKIIEKKQPVAFWCNPISGHNTLYWYLQNLGQGPELLIRYENEEAVDDSQLPKDRFSAERLKGVDSTLKIQPAELGDSAVYLCASSLDGTGGRTQYFGPGTRLLVL.

The CDR3 DNA follows: TGTGCCAGCAGCTTAGAGGGGGCAGGTCTAGCGACGGGAGGCTACACCTTC. This codes for CASSLEGAGLATGGYTF. V usage is TRBV7-2 and J usage is TRBJ1-2; 7 bases match TRBD1. CDR1 SGHTA and CDR2 FQGNSA come from the germline V gene. The CDR3 has 17 residues. The junction had 16 bases not matched to a gene; V was cut back by 1 base and J by 8 bases.

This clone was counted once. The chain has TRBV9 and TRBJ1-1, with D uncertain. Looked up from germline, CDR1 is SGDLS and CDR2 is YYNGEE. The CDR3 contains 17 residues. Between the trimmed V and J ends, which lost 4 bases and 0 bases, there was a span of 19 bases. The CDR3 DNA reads TGTGCCAGCAGCAGAGGAGGGTGGGAGAGACTGAACACTGAAGCTTTCTTT. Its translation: CASSRGGWERLNTEAFF.